The 16 T cell receptor beta chains given below trace back to one sample, sequenced in a study of cytomegalovirus exposure and HLA in healthy donors. Researchers ran the PCR with 60 Vbeta and 13 Jbeta primers. The repertoire was sequenced with immunoSEQ multiplex PCR; TCRdb's copy has only in-frame clones and lacks some. Its table records 150,000 to 200,000 clones. The specimen was PBMCs. The receptor source for this set is a young man in good health and CMV-seronegative.

V gene TRBV19 combines with J gene TRBJ2-7, with D perhaps matching TRBD2 (6 bases). CDR1 LNHDA and CDR2 SQIVND come from the germline V gene (reference sequence). The CDR3 contains 14 residues. The germline V and J ends were trimmed by 5 bases and 6 bases, with 17 bases remaining between them. The CDR3 protein is CASSLETRSSEQYF. CDR3 nucleotides: TGTGCCAGTAGTCTGGAGACTAGAAGTTCCGAGCAGTACTTC.

The chain carries TRBV5-1 and TRBJ2-5; a possible D gene is TRBD2 (5 bases). The germline V gene has CDR1 SGHRS and CDR2 YFSETQ. The V gene lost 4 bases and the J gene lost 1 base, with 11 bases spanning the gap. There are 14 residues in the CDR3. The CDR3 protein is CASSPPGSQETQYF. The CDR3 nucleotides read TGCGCCAGCAGCCCCCCGGGATCCCAAGAGACCCAGTACTTC.

As regards this clone: Other nucleotide sequences from this sample produce the same CDR3. V is TRBV6-1 and J is TRBJ2-1; maybe TRBD1 (6 bases). Trimming stripped 1 base from V and 3 bases from J, with 16 bases between. This CDR3 is 17 amino acids long. Germline loops: CDR1 MNHNS, CDR2 SASEGT. The CDR3 is CASSEVGAVFSYNEQFF. The DNA of the CDR3 is TGTGCCAGCAGTGAAGTGGGGGCGGTCTTTAGCTACAATGAGCAGTTCTTC.

The V and J genes are TRBV5-6 and TRBJ1-2; D gene ambiguous. The V gene's germline CDR1 is SGHDT and CDR2 YYEEEE. This CDR3 region has 12 residues. Trimming took off 2 bases at V and 4 bases at J, with 6 bases between the two ends. Written as DNA, the CDR3 is TGTGCCAGCAGCTTTTCGGGCTATGGCTACACCTTC. This encodes CASSFSGYGYTF.

The chain couples TRBV19 to TRBJ1-3, with 8 positions matching TRBD1. The CDR3 is 16 amino acids. Germline loops: CDR1 LNHDA, CDR2 SQIVND (reference sequence). V dropped 1 base and J dropped 3; count of bases not matched to a gene: 5. The CDR3 DNA sequence: TGTGCCAGTAGTATAGGTAGCAGGGGGCTTGGAAACACCATATATTTT. It yields the protein CASSIGSRGLGNTIYF.

The V gene is TRBV11-3, the J gene TRBJ1-4, with D uncertain. The CDR3 runs 11 residues. Trimming stripped 6 bases from V and 7 bases from J, with 6 bases between. Per germline, CDR1 SGHNT and CDR2 YENEEA. The CDR3, as DNA: TGTGCCAGCAGTAAGAGTGAAAAACTGTTTTTT. Residues: CASSKSEKLFF.

This chain links TRBV27 with TRBJ1-6, with 7 nucleotides matching TRBD1. Germline V gives CDR1 MNHEY, CDR2 SMNVEV (reference sequence). After removal of 3 bases from V and 0 bases from J, the junction contained 2 bases not matched to a gene. The CDR3 runs to 16 residues. CDR3 nucleotide sequence: TGTGCCAGCAGTTTGACAGGGAGCTCCTATAATTCACCCCTCCACTTT. It yields the protein CASSLTGSSYNSPLHF.

The V and J genes are TRBV5-1 and TRBJ2-5, with TRBD2 matching over 14 bases. The CDR3 is 15 amino acids. The V and J ends lost 8 bases and 5 bases, in that order; junction bases with no gene match: 8. Germline V CDR1 and CDR2: SGHRS, YFSETQ. In DNA, the CDR3 is TGCGCCAGTATGACTAGCGGGAGGGCCTTGGAGACCCAGTACTTC. Translated, it gives CASMTSGRALETQYF.

The CDR3 nucleotides read TGCGCCAGCAGCCATGCGGCCAGGGGCTCTGGAAACACCATATATTTT. Translating it yields CASSHAARGSGNTIYF. V usage is TRBV4-3 and J usage is TRBJ1-3; possibly TRBD1 for D (6 bases). The CDR3 is 16 amino acids. The ends were cut back, 3 bases at V and 0 bases at J, with 12 bases in the middle. The germline gives CDR1 LGHNA, CDR2 YSLEER.

The chain has TRBV6-5 and TRBJ2-7; 12 nucleotides match TRBD2. Trimming removed 7 bases from V and 4 bases from J; junction bases left unmatched: 5. There are 14 residues in the CDR3. Germline-derived CDR1 and CDR2 are MNHEY and SVGAGI. The CDR3 is CASTRLAGVYEQYF. The CDR3 DNA reads TGTGCCAGCACCCGACTAGCGGGAGTGTACGAGCAGTACTTC.

This chain joins TRBV7-6 and TRBJ2-7; 13 bases are shared with TRBD2. There are 15 residues in the CDR3. With V trimmed by 5 bases and J by 3 bases, 4 bases remained unmatched. Germline V gene lookup returns CDR1 SGHVS and CDR2 FNYEAQ. The CDR3 DNA reads as TGTGCCAGCAGCACCGGGACTAGCGGGATCTACGAGCAGTACTTC. Translated, it gives CASSTGTSGIYEQYF.

The chain joins TRBV30 to TRBJ2-5; D remains ambiguous. Matching the DNA end better, TRBJ2-7 makes the J call doubtful. In germline, CDR1 is GTSNPN, CDR2 SVGIG (reference sequence). The CDR3 has 11 residues. The CDR3 DNA reads as TGTGCCTGGAGTAACGCCTACGAGCAGTACTTC. Translated: CAWSNAYEQYF.

V gene TRBV18 combines with J gene TRBJ1-1; 7 nucleotides agree with TRBD1. Germline V CDR1 and CDR2: KGHSH, LQKENI. The CDR3 runs to 14 residues. Losses at the gene ends were 6 bases for V and 4 bases for J; bases not matched to a gene: 8. The CDR3 reads CASSPDRAGTEAFF. CDR3 bases: TGTGCCAGCTCCCCTGACAGGGCAGGCACTGAAGCTTTCTTT. The full variable domain, its missing parts supplied by reference TRBV18 and TRBJ1-1, is NAGVMQNPRHLVRRRGQEARLRCSPMKGHSHVYWYRQLPEEGLKFMVYLQKENIIDESGMPKERFSAEFPKEGPSILRIQQVVRGDSAAYFCASSPDRAGTEAFFGQGTRLTVV.

The chain joins TRBV1 to TRBJ2-7; the DNA was not compared with TRBD2, the D call given in the table. TRBV1 is assigned pseudogene status. The CDR3 length is 16 residues. Written as DNA, the CDR3 is TGCACCAGCAGCCAAGACCCGACTTTATACTCCTACGAGCAGTACTTC. Translation gives CTSSQDPTLYSYEQYF.

The J gene is TRBJ1-5, the V gene TRBV18; TRBD1 matches 9 bases. The CDR3 sequence is 16 residues long. Trimming took 4 bases from V and 0 from J; bases not matched to a gene: 4. Germline CDR1 KGHSH, CDR2 LQKENI. The CDR3, as DNA: TGTGCCAGCTCACACGACAGGGGGTATAGCAATCAGCCCCAGCATTTT. This encodes CASSHDRGYSNQPQHF.

The CDR3 DNA follows: TGTGCCAGCAGTTTATCAGCCCAGGCCAGGGTCCGAGGCTACACCTTC. Its translation: CASSLSAQARVRGYTF. The chain links TRBV28 to TRBJ1-2; D is possibly TRBD1 (5 bases). This CDR3 region has 16 residues. V was shortened by 1 base and J by 8 bases, with 20 bases between the two germline ends. Looked up from germline, CDR1 is MDHEN and CDR2 is SYDVKM.